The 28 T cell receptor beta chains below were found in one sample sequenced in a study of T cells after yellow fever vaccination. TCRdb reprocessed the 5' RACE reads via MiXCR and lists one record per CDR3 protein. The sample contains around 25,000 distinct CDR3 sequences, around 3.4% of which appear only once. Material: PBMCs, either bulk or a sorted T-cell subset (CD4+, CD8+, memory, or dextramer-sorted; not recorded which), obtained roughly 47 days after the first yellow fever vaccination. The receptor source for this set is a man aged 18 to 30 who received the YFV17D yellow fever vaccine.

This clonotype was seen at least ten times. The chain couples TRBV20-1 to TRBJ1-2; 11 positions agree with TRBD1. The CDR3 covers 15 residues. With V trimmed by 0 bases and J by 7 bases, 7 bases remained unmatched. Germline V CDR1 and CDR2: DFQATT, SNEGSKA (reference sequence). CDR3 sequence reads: CSARERTGGLGGYTF. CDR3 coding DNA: TGCAGTGCTAGAGAAAGGACAGGGGGCCTGGGTGGCTACACCTTC.

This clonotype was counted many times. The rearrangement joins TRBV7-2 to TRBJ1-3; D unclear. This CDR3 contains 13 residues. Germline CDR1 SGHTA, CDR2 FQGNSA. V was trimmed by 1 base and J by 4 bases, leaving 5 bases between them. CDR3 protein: CASSLVSGNTIYF. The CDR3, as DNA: TGTGCCAGCAGCTTAGTGTCGGGAAACACCATATATTTT.

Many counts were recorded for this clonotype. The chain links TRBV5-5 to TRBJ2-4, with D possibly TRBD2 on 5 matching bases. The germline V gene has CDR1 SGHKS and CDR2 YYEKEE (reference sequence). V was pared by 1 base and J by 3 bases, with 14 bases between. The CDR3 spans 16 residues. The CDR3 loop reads CASSLTVRVDKNIQYF. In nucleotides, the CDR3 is TGTGCCAGCAGCTTGACCGTGAGGGTAGACAAAAACATTCAGTACTTC. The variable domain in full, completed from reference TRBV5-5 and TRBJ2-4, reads DAGVTQSPTHLIKTRGQQVTLRCSPISGHKSVSWYQQVLGQGPQFIFQYYEKEERGRGNFPDRFSARQFPNYSSELNVNALLLGDSALYLCASSLTVRVDKNIQYFGAGTRLSVL.

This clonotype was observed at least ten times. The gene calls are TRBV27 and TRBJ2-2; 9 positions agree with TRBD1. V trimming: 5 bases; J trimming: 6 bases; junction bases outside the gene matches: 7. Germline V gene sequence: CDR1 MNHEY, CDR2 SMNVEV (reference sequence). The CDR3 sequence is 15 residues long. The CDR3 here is CASSPGTGWAGELFF. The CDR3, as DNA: TGTGCCAGCAGTCCTGGGACAGGGTGGGCCGGGGAGCTGTTTTTT.

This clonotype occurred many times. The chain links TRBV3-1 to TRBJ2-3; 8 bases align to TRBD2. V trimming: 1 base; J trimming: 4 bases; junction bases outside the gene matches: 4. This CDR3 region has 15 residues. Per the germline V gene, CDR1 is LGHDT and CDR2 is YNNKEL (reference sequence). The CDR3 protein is CASSQAGTRADTQYF. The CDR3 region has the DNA TGTGCCAGCAGCCAAGCCGGGACTAGAGCAGATACGCAGTATTTT.

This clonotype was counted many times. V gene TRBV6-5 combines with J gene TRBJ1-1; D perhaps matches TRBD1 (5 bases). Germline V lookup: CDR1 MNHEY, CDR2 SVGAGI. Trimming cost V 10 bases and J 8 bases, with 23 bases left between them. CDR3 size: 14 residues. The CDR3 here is CATTSSGGAPEAFF. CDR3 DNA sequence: TGTGCCACCACATCTTCCGGCGGGGCGCCGGAAGCTTTCTTT.

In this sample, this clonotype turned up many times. Here the CDR3 DNA reads TGTGCCAGCAGCAAAGTAACGAATGTGCAGCCCCAGCATTTT. Translation: CASSKVTNVQPQHF. The chain combines TRBV21-1 with TRBJ1-5. TRBV21-1 is a recognized pseudogene. The CDR3 sequence is 14 residues long.

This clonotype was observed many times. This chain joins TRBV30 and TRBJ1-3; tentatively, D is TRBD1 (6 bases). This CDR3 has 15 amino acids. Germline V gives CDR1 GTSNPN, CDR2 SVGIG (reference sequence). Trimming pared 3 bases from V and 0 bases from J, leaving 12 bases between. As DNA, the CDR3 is TGTGCCTGGAGAGAAGGGGGATACTCTGGAAACACCATATATTTT. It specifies CAWREGGYSGNTIYF.

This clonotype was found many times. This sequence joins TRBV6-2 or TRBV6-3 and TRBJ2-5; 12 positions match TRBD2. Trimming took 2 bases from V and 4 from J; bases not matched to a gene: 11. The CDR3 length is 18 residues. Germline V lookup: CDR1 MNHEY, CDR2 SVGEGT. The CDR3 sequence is CASSYTLMASGGVETQYF. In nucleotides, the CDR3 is TGTGCCAGCAGTTACACCCTGATGGCTAGCGGGGGGGTAGAGACCCAGTACTTC.

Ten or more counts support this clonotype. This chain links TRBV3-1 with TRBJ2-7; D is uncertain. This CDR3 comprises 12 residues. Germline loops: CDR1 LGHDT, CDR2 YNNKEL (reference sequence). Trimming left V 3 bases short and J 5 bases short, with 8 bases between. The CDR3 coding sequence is TGTGCCAGCAGCCATCTGGGTAACGAGCAGTACTTC. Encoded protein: CASSHLGNEQYF.

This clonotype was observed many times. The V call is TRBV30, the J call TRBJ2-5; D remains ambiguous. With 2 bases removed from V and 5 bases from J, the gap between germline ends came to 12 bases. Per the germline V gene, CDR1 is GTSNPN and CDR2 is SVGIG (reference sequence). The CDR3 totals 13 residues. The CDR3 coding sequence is TGTGCCTGGAGTAAGGGCCTCCCGGAGACCCAGTACTTC. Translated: CAWSKGLPETQYF.

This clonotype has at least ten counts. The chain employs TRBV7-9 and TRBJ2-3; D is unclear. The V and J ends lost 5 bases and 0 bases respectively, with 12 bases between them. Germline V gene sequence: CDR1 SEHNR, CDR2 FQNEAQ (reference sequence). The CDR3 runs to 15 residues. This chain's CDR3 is CASSESSRSTDTQYF. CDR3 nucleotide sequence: TGTGCCAGCAGCGAGTCTAGTCGGAGCACAGATACGCAGTATTTT. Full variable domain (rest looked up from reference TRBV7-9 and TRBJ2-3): DTGVSQNPRHKITKRGQNVTFRCDPISEHNRLYWYRQTLGQGPEFLTYFQNEAQLEKSRLLSDRFSAERPKGSFSTLEIQRTEQGDSAMYLCASSESSRSTDTQYFGPGTRLTVL.

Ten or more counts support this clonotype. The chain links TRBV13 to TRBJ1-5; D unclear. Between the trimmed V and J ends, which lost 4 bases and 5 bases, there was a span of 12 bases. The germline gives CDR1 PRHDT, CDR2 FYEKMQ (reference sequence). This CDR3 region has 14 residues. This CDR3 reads CASSSRENDQPQHF. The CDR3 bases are TGTGCCAGCAGCTCAAGGGAGAATGATCAGCCCCAGCATTTT.

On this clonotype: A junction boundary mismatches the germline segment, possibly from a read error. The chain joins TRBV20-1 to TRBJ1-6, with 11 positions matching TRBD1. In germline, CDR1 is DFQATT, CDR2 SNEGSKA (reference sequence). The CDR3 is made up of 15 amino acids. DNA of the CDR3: TGCTGTGCTAGGACAGGGGGCAGCGGCAATTCACCCCTCCACTTT. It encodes CCARTGGSGNSPLHF.

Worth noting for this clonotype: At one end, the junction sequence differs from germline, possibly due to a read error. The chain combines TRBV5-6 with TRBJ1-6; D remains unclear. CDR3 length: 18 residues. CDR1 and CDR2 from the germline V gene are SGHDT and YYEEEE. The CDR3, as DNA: TGTGCCATCAGCTTCGGGCTCGGCTGCAGCTCCTATAATTCACCCCTCCACTTT. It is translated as CAISFGLGCSSYNSPLHF. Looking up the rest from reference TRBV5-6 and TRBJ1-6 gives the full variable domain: DAGVTQSPTHLIKTRGQQVTLRCSPKSGHDTVSWYQQALGQGPQFIFQYYEEEERQRGNFPDRFSGHQFPNYSSELNVNALLLGDSALYLCAISFGLGCSSYNSPLHFGNGTRLTVT.

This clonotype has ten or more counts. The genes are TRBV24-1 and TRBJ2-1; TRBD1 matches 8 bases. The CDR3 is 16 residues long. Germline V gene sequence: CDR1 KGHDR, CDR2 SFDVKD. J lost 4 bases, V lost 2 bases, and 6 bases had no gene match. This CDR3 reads CATSDSQGASYNEQFF. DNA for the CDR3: TGTGCCACCAGTGATTCGCAGGGGGCGTCGTACAATGAGCAGTTCTTC.

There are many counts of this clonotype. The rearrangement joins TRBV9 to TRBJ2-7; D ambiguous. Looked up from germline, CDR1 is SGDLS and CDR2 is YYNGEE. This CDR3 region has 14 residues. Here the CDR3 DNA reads TGTGCCAGCAGCGGGTTTTACCCACAGACACGTCCCGTCGTC. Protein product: CASSGFYPQTRPVV.

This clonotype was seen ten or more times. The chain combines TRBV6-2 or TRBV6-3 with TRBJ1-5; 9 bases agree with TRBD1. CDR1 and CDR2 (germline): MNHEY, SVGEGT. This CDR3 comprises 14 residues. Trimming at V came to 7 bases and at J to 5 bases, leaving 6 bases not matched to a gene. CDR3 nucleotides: TGTGCCAGCATCGCGGGACAGGGATATCAGCCCCAGCATTTT. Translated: CASIAGQGYQPQHF.

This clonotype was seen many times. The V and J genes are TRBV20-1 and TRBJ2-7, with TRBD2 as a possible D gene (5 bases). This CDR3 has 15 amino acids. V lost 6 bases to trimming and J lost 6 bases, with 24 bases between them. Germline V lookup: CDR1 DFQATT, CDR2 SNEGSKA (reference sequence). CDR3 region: CSAAASAGGVREQYF. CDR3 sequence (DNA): TGCAGTGCCGCGGCGAGCGCGGGTGGGGTACGCGAGCAGTACTTC.

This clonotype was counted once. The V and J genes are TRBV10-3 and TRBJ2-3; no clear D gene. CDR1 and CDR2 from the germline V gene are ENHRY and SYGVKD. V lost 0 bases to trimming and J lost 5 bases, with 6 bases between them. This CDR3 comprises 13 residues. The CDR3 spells CAISESGIDTQYF. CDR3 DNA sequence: TGTGCCATCAGTGAGTCGGGAATAGATACGCAGTATTTT.

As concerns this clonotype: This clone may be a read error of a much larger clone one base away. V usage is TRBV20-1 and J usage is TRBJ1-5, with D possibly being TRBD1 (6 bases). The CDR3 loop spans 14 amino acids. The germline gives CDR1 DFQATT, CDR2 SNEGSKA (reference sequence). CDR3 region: CSASSGGGKQPQHF. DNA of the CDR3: TGCAGTGCTAGTTCGGGGGGCGGCAAACAGCCCCAGCATTTT.

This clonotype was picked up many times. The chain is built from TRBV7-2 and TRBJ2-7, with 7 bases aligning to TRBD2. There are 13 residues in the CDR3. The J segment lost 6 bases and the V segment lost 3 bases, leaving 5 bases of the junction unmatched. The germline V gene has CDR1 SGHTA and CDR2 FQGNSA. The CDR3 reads CASSFRGEAEQYF. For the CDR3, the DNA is TGTGCCAGCAGCTTCCGGGGGGAGGCCGAGCAGTACTTC.

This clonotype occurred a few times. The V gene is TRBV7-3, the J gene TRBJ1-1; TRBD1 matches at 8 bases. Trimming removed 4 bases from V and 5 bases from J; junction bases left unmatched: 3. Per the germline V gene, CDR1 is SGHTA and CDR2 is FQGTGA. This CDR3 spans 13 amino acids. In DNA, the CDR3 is TGTGCCAGCAGCTCGACAGGGGAAACTGAAGCTTTCTTT. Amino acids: CASSSTGETEAFF.

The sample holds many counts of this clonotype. DNA of the CDR3: TGTGCCAGCAGCCCCGCTAGCGGGGGGCCCTACAATGAGCAGTTCTTC. Encoded protein: CASSPASGGPYNEQFF. This chain connects TRBV5-4 to TRBJ2-1; 11 bases are shared with TRBD2. This CDR3 has 16 residues. V dropped 4 bases and J dropped 2; count of bases not matched to a gene: 5. Germline V gene data show CDR1 as SGHNT and CDR2 as YYREEE (reference sequence).

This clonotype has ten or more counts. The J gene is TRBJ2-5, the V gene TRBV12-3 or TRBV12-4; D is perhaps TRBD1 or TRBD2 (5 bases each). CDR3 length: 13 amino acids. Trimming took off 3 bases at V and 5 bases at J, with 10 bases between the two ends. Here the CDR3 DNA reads TGTGCCAGCAGTTTGAGGGACCGGGAGACCCAGTACTTC. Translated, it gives CASSLRDRETQYF.

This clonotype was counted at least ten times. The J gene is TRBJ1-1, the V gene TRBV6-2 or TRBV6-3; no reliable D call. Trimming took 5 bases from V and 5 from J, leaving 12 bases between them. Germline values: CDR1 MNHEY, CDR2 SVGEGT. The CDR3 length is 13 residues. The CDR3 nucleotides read TGTGCCAGCAGTCCCCTGGACCATACTGAAGCTTTCTTT. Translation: CASSPLDHTEAFF.

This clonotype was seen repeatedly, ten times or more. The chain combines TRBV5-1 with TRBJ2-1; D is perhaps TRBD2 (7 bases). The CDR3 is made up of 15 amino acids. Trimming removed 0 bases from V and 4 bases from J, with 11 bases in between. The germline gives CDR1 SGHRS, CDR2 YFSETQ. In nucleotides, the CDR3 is TGCGCCAGCAGCTTGGAAGGGGGGGATTACAATGAGCAGTTCTTC. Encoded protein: CASSLEGGDYNEQFF. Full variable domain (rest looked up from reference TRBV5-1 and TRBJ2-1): KAGVTQTPRYLIKTRGQQVTLSCSPISGHRSVSWYQQTPGQGLQFLFEYFSETQRNKGNFPGRFSGRQFSNSRSEMNVSTLELGDSALYLCASSLEGGDYNEQFFGPGTRLTVL.

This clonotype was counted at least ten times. The CDR3 region has the DNA TGCAGCGTTGGTAAAGGGGGAGAGACCCAGTACTTC. Its protein is CSVGKGGETQYF. The rearrangement links TRBV29-1 to TRBJ2-5; a weak D match, TRBD1 (6 bases). The CDR3 totals 12 residues. Deletions cut 4 bases from V and 4 bases from J, with 10 bases between. CDR1 and CDR2 (germline): SQVTM, ANQGSEA.